This passage covers 24 T cell receptor beta chains from one sample sequenced in a study of shared clonotypes between healthy human individuals. The table came from immunoSEQ multiplex PCR; TCRdb's copy has only in-frame clones and leaves some out. The table records approximately 180,000 clones, 90% to 95% of them present only once. Sequenced input: naive CD4+ T cells sorted from blood. Subset reported: CD45RA+ positively selected. All receptors come from a woman between 25 and 40 years old in good health.

The chain couples TRBV10-3 to TRBJ2-1; 15 bases are a match to TRBD2. Germline V gene lookup returns CDR1 ENHRY and CDR2 SYGVKD. The junction had 8 bases not matched to a gene; V was cut back by 2 bases and J by 6 bases. The CDR3 has 18 residues. CDR3 residues: CAISERTSGRGKTNEQFF. For the CDR3, the DNA is TGTGCCATCAGTGAGCGGACTAGCGGGAGGGGTAAAACCAATGAGCAGTTCTTC.

The V and J genes are TRBV5-5 and TRBJ1-1; D uncertain. The CDR3 is made up of 12 amino acids. Germline V gene lookup returns CDR1 SGHKS and CDR2 YYEKEE (reference sequence). Trimming removed 1 base at V and 8 bases at J, with 9 bases between. CDR3 nucleotide sequence: TGTGCCAGCAGCTTGTGGGGTTGGGAAGCTTTCTTT. Its translation: CASSLWGWEAFF.

CDR3 sequence: CASSLGQPRLSYEQYF. In nucleotides, the CDR3 is TGTGCCAGCAGCTTAGGACAGCCACGTCTCTCCTACGAGCAGTACTTC. This rearrangement joins TRBV7-9 to TRBJ2-7, with D perhaps TRBD1 (5 bases). Per germline, CDR1 SEHNR and CDR2 FQNEAQ (reference sequence). Trimming removed 1 base at V and 0 bases at J, with 13 bases between. This CDR3 has 16 residues.

The CDR3 sequence: CASSPGTTPYTQYF. CDR3 sequence (DNA): TGCGCCAGCAGCCCCGGGACTACTCCATATACGCAGTATTTT. The chain is built from TRBV5-1 and TRBJ2-3; TRBD2 matches at 7 bases. The ends lost 4 bases at V and 7 bases at J; junction bases unmatched: 9. The CDR3 spans 14 residues. Germline V gene lookup returns CDR1 SGHRS and CDR2 YFSETQ.

The DNA for the CDR3 is TGTGCCAGTACCCCCCCGGGGCGGAGGGAAAAACTGTTTTTT. Encoded protein: CASTPPGRREKLFF. The rearrangement joins TRBV19 to TRBJ1-4; D possibly corresponds to TRBD1 (5 bases). The CDR3 is 14 residues long. V lost 7 bases to trimming and J lost 8 bases, with 17 bases between them. CDR1 and CDR2 from the germline V gene are LNHDA and SQIVND (reference sequence).

V and J are TRBV7-9 and TRBJ1-1, with D possibly being TRBD1 (5 bases). The CDR3 loop spans 14 amino acids. The germline V gene encodes CDR1 SEHNR and CDR2 FQNEAQ (reference sequence). V was shortened by 3 bases and J by 3 bases, with 11 bases between the two germline ends. The CDR3 nucleotides read TGTGCCAGCAGCTTGCAGACAGCCCACACTGAAGCTTTCTTT. Translation gives CASSLQTAHTEAFF.

A few counts support this clone. V and J are TRBV20-1 and TRBJ1-2, with D tentatively TRBD1 (5 bases). This CDR3 spans 11 amino acids. Germline V gene data show CDR1 as DFQATT and CDR2 as SNEGSKA (reference sequence). With 6 bases removed from V and 8 bases from J, the gap between germline ends came to 13 bases. The CDR3 DNA reads as TGCAGTGCAACCGGGACTGGAGGCTACACCTTC. The encoded protein is CSATGTGGYTF.

The chain carries TRBV5-6 and TRBJ2-7, with a tentative D call TRBD2 (5 bases). Looked up from germline, CDR1 is SGHDT and CDR2 is YYEEEE. The V end was cut by 1 base, the J end by 3 bases, with 5 bases between. This CDR3 spans 12 amino acids. The CDR3 spells CASSLRGYEQYF. CDR3 nucleotides: TGTGCCAGCAGCTTGCGGGGCTACGAGCAGTACTTC.

The chain joins TRBV14 to TRBJ2-1, with a possible D match to TRBD2 (6 bases). V shed 0 bases and J shed 9 bases, with 15 bases lying between them. The CDR3 has 15 residues. CDR1 is SGHDN and CDR2 is FVKESK in the germline V gene. The CDR3 DNA is TGTGCCAGCAGCCAAGACCAAAGACTAGTTGGTGAGCAGTTCTTC. The encoded protein is CASSQDQRLVGEQFF. The complete variable domain, with remaining parts taken from reference TRBV14 and TRBJ2-1, reads EAGVTQFPSHSVIEKGQTVTLRCDPISGHDNLYWYRRVMGKEIKFLLHFVKESKQDESGMPNNRFLAERTGGTYSTLKVQPAELEDSGVYFCASSQDQRLVGEQFFGPGTRLTVL.

This rearrangement joins TRBV6-6 to TRBJ2-7; D is unclear. V lost 5 bases and J lost 5, with 7 bases in between. CDR3 length: 11 residues. CDR1 MNHNY and CDR2 SVGAGI come from the germline V gene (reference sequence). The CDR3 here is CASSGRNEQYF. In nucleotides, the CDR3 is TGTGCCAGCAGTGGCCGTAACGAGCAGTACTTC.

This clone has only one observation. The V call is TRBV11-2, the J call TRBJ2-3, with 7 bases that match TRBD2. The CDR3 has 15 amino acids. Germline CDR1 and CDR2: SGHAT and FQNNGV. The junction had 9 bases not matched to a gene; V was cut back by 5 bases and J by 4 bases. The CDR3 bases are TGTGCCAGCAGCCGAGGGTCTAGCGGAGCAGATACGCAGTATTTT. It codes for CASSRGSSGADTQYF.

The chain has TRBV7-3 and TRBJ2-3, with a tentative D call TRBD1 (5 bases). The CDR3 loop spans 13 amino acids. V lost 6 bases and J 1 base, leaving 8 bases between the germline ends. CDR1 is SGHTA and CDR2 is FQGTGA in the germline V gene. The CDR3 reads CASRATGTDTQYF. The CDR3 bases are TGTGCCAGCAGGGCGACAGGCACAGATACGCAGTATTTT.

This clone was counted only a few times. The genes are TRBV7-9 and TRBJ1-1, with 8 bases matching TRBD1. The length of the CDR3 is 14 residues. Germline CDR1 is SEHNR and CDR2 is FQNEAQ (reference sequence). J lost 0 bases, V lost 5 bases, and 2 bases had no gene match. The CDR3 protein is CASSRQGLNTEAFF. As DNA, the CDR3 is TGTGCCAGCAGCCGACAGGGGTTGAACACTGAAGCTTTCTTT.

The chain couples TRBV2 to TRBJ2-1; the match to TRBD2 covers 10 bases. The CDR3 sequence is 14 residues long. CDR1 SNHLY and CDR2 FYNNEI come from the germline V gene. V was pared by 10 bases and J by 8 bases, with 11 bases of the junction left unmatched. DNA of the CDR3: TGTGCCACCCCTCGGGATAGCGGGAGGCATGAGCAGTTCTTC. Protein sequence: CATPRDSGRHEQFF.

The count of this clone is one. The chain is built from TRBV19 and TRBJ1-5; 9 bases agree with TRBD1. Germline V lookup: CDR1 LNHDA, CDR2 SQIVND (reference sequence). V lost 9 bases, J lost 1 base, and 7 bases stayed unmatched. This CDR3 contains 15 residues. In DNA, the CDR3 is TGTGCCAGCGTACAGGGGGCTCGGAGCAATCAGCCCCAGCATTTT. This translates into CASVQGARSNQPQHF.

This chain links TRBV19 with TRBJ1-5, with TRBD1 matching 7 bases. The CDR3 consists of 13 residues. Germline trimming cut 3 bases from V and 7 bases from J; bases unmatched to any gene: 3. CDR1 and CDR2 (germline): LNHDA, SQIVND (reference sequence). The CDR3 sequence is CASSMRGRQPQHF. As DNA, the CDR3 is TGTGCCAGTAGTATGAGGGGGCGGCAGCCCCAGCATTTT.

This chain links TRBV19 with TRBJ2-7; 14 bases fit TRBD2. The CDR3 extends over 19 amino acids. The germline gives CDR1 LNHDA, CDR2 SQIVND (reference sequence). Germline trimming cut 4 bases from V and 1 base from J; bases unmatched to any gene: 12. The CDR3 reads CASSKRKGLAGVGSYEQYF. The CDR3 DNA follows: TGTGCCAGTAGTAAACGAAAGGGACTAGCGGGAGTAGGGTCCTACGAGCAGTACTTC.

The chain links TRBV28 to TRBJ2-5; D is possibly TRBD1 (6 bases). The end of the DNA is better explained by TRBJ2-7, so the J call may be wrong. This CDR3 is built from 14 residues. Germline values: CDR1 MDHEN, CDR2 SYDVKM. The CDR3 reads CASSFGGRNYEQYF. In nucleotides, the CDR3 is TGTGCCAGCAGTTTTGGGGGCAGGAACTACGAGCAGTACTTC.

The chain recombines TRBV28 with TRBJ2-7; possible D gene TRBD1, 7 bases. The germline V gene has CDR1 MDHEN and CDR2 SYDVKM. The CDR3 runs to 15 residues. Trimming removed 1 base at V and 4 bases at J, with 14 bases between. The CDR3 nucleotides read TGTGCCAGCAGTTTATCCGCAGGGGGGAGGTACGAGCAGTACTTC. Amino acid sequence: CASSLSAGGRYEQYF.

The chain couples TRBV13 to TRBJ2-2; TRBD2 aligns across 15 bases. Germline values: CDR1 PRHDT, CDR2 FYEKMQ (reference sequence). CDR3 length: 18 residues. V shed 5 bases and J 4 bases; nucleotides not matched to a gene: 8. The CDR3 here is CASSPPGLAGGPTGELFF. CDR3 nucleotides: TGTGCCAGCAGCCCCCCCGGACTAGCGGGAGGGCCCACCGGGGAGCTGTTTTTT.

The rearrangement joins TRBV5-1 to TRBJ2-2; D ambiguous. Trimming took 7 bases from V and 6 from J, leaving 16 bases between them. Germline V gives CDR1 SGHRS, CDR2 YFSETQ. There are 14 residues in the CDR3. CDR3 coding DNA: TGCGCCAGCTCTCCCCCCGTCCGCCCCGGGGAGCTGTTTTTT. Translated, it gives CASSPPVRPGELFF. The variable domain in full, with the rest retrieved from reference TRBV5-1 and TRBJ2-2, is KAGVTQTPRYLIKTRGQQVTLSCSPISGHRSVSWYQQTPGQGLQFLFEYFSETQRNKGNFPGRFSGRQFSNSRSEMNVSTLELGDSALYLCASSPPVRPGELFFGEGSRLTVL.

The rearrangement links TRBV27 to TRBJ2-1; D gene unclear. The CDR3 consists of 12 residues. The V gene's germline CDR1 is MNHEY and CDR2 SMNVEV (reference sequence). V was pared by 7 bases and J by 7 bases, with 11 bases between. The CDR3 nucleotides are TGTGCCAGCAAAAGGCACGGTAATGAGCAGTTCTTC. This gives the protein CASKRHGNEQFF.

This clone was seen once. V is TRBV18 and J is TRBJ1-1; a weak D match, TRBD1 (5 bases). CDR3 length: 14 amino acids. V was trimmed by 3 bases and J by 1 base, leaving 9 bases between them. Per germline, CDR1 KGHSH and CDR2 LQKENI. The CDR3 DNA is TGTGCCAGCTCACCGGTTCAGGGGAACACTGAAGCTTTCTTT. This encodes CASSPVQGNTEAFF. Full variable domain (rest looked up from reference TRBV18 and TRBJ1-1): NAGVMQNPRHLVRRRGQEARLRCSPMKGHSHVYWYRQLPEEGLKFMVYLQKENIIDESGMPKERFSAEFPKEGPSILRIQQVVRGDSAAYFCASSPVQGNTEAFFGQGTRLTVV.

This chain links TRBV27 with TRBJ1-4; weak D call: TRBD1 (5 bases). The CDR3 consists of 15 residues. Germline CDR1 reads MNHEY; CDR2 reads SMNVEV (reference sequence). V was trimmed by 3 bases and J by 3 bases, leaving 11 bases between them. CDR3 nucleotide sequence: TGTGCCAGCAGTTTCTTGCGAGGGGCTAATGAAAAACTGTTTTTT. It translates to CASSFLRGANEKLFF.